This TCR beta chain was identified during a study of control samples from healthy donors and cancer patients. The data were produced by immunoSEQ multiplex PCR, yet TCRdb's version contains in-frame clones alone and is incomplete. In the table there are 110,000 or so clones, about 90% of which are singletons. This CDR3 has 12 amino acids. The J segment lost 5 bases and the V segment lost 6 bases, leaving 2 bases of the junction unmatched. The receptor's source is a man between 45 and 60 years old in good health. The chain joins TRBV12-3 or TRBV12-4 to TRBJ1-2; 8 bases agree with TRBD1. The source material was blood. CDR3 loop: CASRRTGYGYTF. CDR3 DNA sequence: TGTGCCAGCAGAAGGACAGGGTATGGCTACACCTTC.